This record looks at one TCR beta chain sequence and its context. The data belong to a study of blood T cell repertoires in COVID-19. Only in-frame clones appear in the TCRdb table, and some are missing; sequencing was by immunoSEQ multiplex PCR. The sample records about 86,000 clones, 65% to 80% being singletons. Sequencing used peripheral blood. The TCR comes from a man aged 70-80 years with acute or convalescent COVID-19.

The CDR3 DNA reads as TGTGCCAGCAGTGAGACCGGGACAGGGGCGCGGGAAAAACTGTTTTTT. Its protein product is CASSETGTGAREKLFF. The chain couples TRBV28 to TRBJ1-4, with 10 bases lining up with TRBD1. This CDR3 has 16 residues. With 5 bases clipped from V and 8 bases from J, the junction kept 11 bases outside the gene matches. Germline V gives CDR1 MDHEN, CDR2 SYDVKM.